Each of the 21 T cell receptor beta chains below was sequenced from the same sample in a study of cytomegalovirus exposure and HLA in healthy donors. PCR used 60 Vbeta primers and 13 Jbeta primers. Only in-frame clones appear in the TCRdb table, and some are missing; sequencing was by immunoSEQ multiplex PCR. The sample yields tens of thousands of clones, over 70% seen once. The source material was PBMCs. These receptors originate from a woman aged 35 to 49 in good health and CMV-seronegative.

This sequence joins TRBV9 and TRBJ1-2; 7 nucleotides line up with TRBD1. Germline values: CDR1 SGDLS, CDR2 YYNGEE. This CDR3 has 14 residues. The J segment lost 7 bases and the V segment lost 4 bases, leaving 10 bases of the junction unmatched. The CDR3 nucleotides read TGTGCCAGCAGCATTACAGGGGTTTCTCGTGGCTACACCTTC. Encoded protein: CASSITGVSRGYTF.

V gene TRBV5-4 combines with J gene TRBJ2-5; 9 nucleotides align to TRBD2. V shed 0 bases, J shed 1 base, and the junction held 7 bases outside the gene matches. This CDR3 is built from 17 residues. CDR1 is SGHNT and CDR2 is YYREEE in the germline V gene (reference sequence). The CDR3 is CASSLGSGRGGQETQYF. In nucleotides, the CDR3 is TGTGCCAGCAGCTTGGGGTCTGGGCGGGGGGGCCAAGAGACCCAGTACTTC.

The CDR3 sequence: CASSPHPLHGYTF. The CDR3 bases are TGTGCCAGCAGTCCCCATCCCCTACATGGCTACACCTTC. The chain links TRBV11-1 to TRBJ1-2; D not resolved. This CDR3 spans 13 amino acids. Trimming left V 6 bases short and J 6 bases short, with 14 bases between. Looked up from germline, CDR1 is SGHAT and CDR2 is FQDESV (reference sequence).

The chain uses TRBV29-1 and TRBJ2-7, with D perhaps TRBD2 (5 bases). CDR1 and CDR2 from the germline V gene are SQVTM and ANQGSEA. The CDR3 covers 11 residues. The DNA of the CDR3 is TGCAGTGCGCTGGAGGTCGACGAGCAGTACTTC. This encodes CSALEVDEQYF.

V gene TRBV20-1 combines with J gene TRBJ1-1; tentative D call: TRBD1 (5 bases). Germline V gene data show CDR1 as DFQATT and CDR2 as SNEGSKA (reference sequence). V lost 6 bases, J lost 10 bases, and 12 bases lay in between. The CDR3 length is 10 residues. The CDR3 loop is CSAGGAGAFF. The CDR3 nucleotides are TGCAGTGCCGGCGGGGCAGGAGCTTTCTTT.

The rearrangement joins TRBV10-1 to TRBJ2-1; 7 bases match TRBD1. The CDR3 runs to 15 residues. V was clipped by 6 bases and J by 5 bases; unmatched bases: 10. From germline, CDR1 is WNHNN and CDR2 SYGVQD (reference sequence). The CDR3 DNA follows: TGCGCCAGCAGCCAGTACCCGGGACAGAACAATGAGCAGTTCTTC. As protein: CASSQYPGQNNEQFF.

This clone came up once. The chain recombines TRBV21-1 with TRBJ2-7; the listed D gene, TRBD1, was not tested against the DNA. TRBV21-1 is classified as a pseudogene. The CDR3 spans 16 residues. The CDR3 spells CASSKPPTGWSYEQYF. The CDR3, as DNA: TGTGCCAGCAGCAAACCCCCGACAGGGTGGTCCTACGAGCAGTACTTC.

This CDR3 is CASSETSGHVTQYF. The CDR3 DNA is TGTGCCAGCAGCGAGACTAGCGGCCATGTCACCCAGTACTTC. This chain links TRBV11-3 with TRBJ2-5; 9 bases fit TRBD2. Trimming removed 5 bases from V and 8 bases from J; junction bases left unmatched: 9. The CDR3 is made up of 14 amino acids. Germline values: CDR1 SGHNT, CDR2 YENEEA.

A single count supports this clone. The V and J genes are TRBV6-6 and TRBJ2-4; D possibly corresponds to TRBD2 (5 bases). This CDR3 comprises 14 residues. Germline V lookup: CDR1 MNHNY, CDR2 SVGAGI (reference sequence). The V gene lost 4 bases and the J gene lost 1 base, with 8 bases spanning the gap. The CDR3 region has the DNA TGTGCCAGCAGTTCAAGGGAGGCCAAAAACATTCAGTACTTC. It codes for CASSSREAKNIQYF.

The chain joins TRBV29-1 to TRBJ2-7, with 7 positions matching TRBD2. V shed 3 bases and J 5 bases; nucleotides not matched to a gene: 7. Germline V CDR1 and CDR2: SQVTM, ANQGSEA. The CDR3 consists of 13 residues. CDR3 DNA sequence: TGCAGCGTTGAGTGGCGGGAGAGCCACGAGCAGTACTTC. Protein: CSVEWRESHEQYF.

This clone was seen a few times. This chain uses TRBV7-9 with TRBJ2-7; 12 bases line up with TRBD1. Germline loops: CDR1 SEHNR, CDR2 FQNEAQ (reference sequence). The CDR3 has 14 amino acids. Germline trimming cut 5 bases from V and 7 bases from J; bases unmatched to any gene: 6. The CDR3, as DNA: TGTGCCAGCAGCAACCGGGACAGGGGGCGGGAGCAGTACTTC. Protein sequence: CASSNRDRGREQYF.

This clone has more than one count but fewer than ten. The rearrangement links TRBV7-9 to TRBJ1-5; D may be TRBD1 (6 bases). This CDR3 has 15 amino acids. Germline CDR1 is SEHNR and CDR2 is FQNEAQ (reference sequence). Trimming removed 1 base from V and 2 bases from J, with 9 bases in between. Here the CDR3 DNA reads TGTGCCAGCAGCTTAGGACAGGATGGCAATCAGCCCCAGCATTTT. This translates into CASSLGQDGNQPQHF.

V gene TRBV28 combines with J gene TRBJ2-1, with 10 bases identical to TRBD2. Germline V CDR1 and CDR2: MDHEN, SYDVKM. Losses at the gene ends were 5 bases for V and 9 bases for J; bases not matched to a gene: 7. The CDR3 consists of 14 residues. CDR3: CASSRTIAGGEQFF. The CDR3 nucleotides are TGTGCCAGCAGTCGAACCATAGCGGGGGGTGAGCAGTTCTTC. Complete variable domain (other parts from reference TRBV28 and TRBJ2-1): DVKVTQSSRYLVKRTGEKVFLECVQDMDHENMFWYRQDPGLGLRLIYFSYDVKMKEKGDIPEGYSVSREKKERFSLILESASTNQTSMYLCASSRTIAGGEQFFGPGTRLTVL.

The chain's CDR3 is CASKAGRTDTQYF. Written as DNA, the CDR3 is TGCGCCAGCAAGGCAGGGCGTACAGATACGCAGTATTTT. V gene TRBV10-2 combines with J gene TRBJ2-3, with D perhaps matching TRBD1 (5 bases). V lost 7 bases and J 3 bases, leaving 11 bases between the germline ends. There are 13 residues in the CDR3. The V gene's germline CDR1 is WSHSY and CDR2 SAAADI.

The chain links TRBV20-1 to TRBJ1-2; TRBD1 is a possible D gene (6 bases). The CDR3 has 11 amino acids. CDR1 is DFQATT, CDR2 SNEGSKA, per germline (reference sequence). Trimming left V 5 bases short and J 5 bases short, with 9 bases between. CDR3 in amino acids: CSAETGYGYTF. The CDR3 nucleotides are TGCAGTGCTGAAACAGGGTATGGCTACACCTTC.

The chain has TRBV5-5 and TRBJ2-5; 7 nucleotides match TRBD1. There are 15 residues in the CDR3. V was clipped by 2 bases and J by 1 base; unmatched bases: 5. Germline V gives CDR1 SGHKS, CDR2 YYEKEE (reference sequence). The CDR3 protein is CASSLRDSTQETQYF. CDR3 sequence (DNA): TGTGCCAGCAGCTTACGGGACAGCACCCAAGAGACCCAGTACTTC.

This chain connects TRBV28 to TRBJ1-4; TRBD1 aligns across 9 bases. With 6 bases clipped from V and 5 bases from J, the junction kept 4 bases outside the gene matches. Germline values: CDR1 MDHEN, CDR2 SYDVKM. This CDR3 contains 14 residues. CDR3 in DNA: TGTGCCAGCAGGCAACAGGGGGCGAATGAAAAACTGTTTTTT. Translated: CASRQQGANEKLFF.

The V gene is TRBV10-2, the J gene TRBJ2-7; TRBD2 is a possible D gene (5 bases). This CDR3 spans 14 amino acids. V lost 11 bases to trimming and J lost 0 bases, with 17 bases between them. Germline CDR1 reads WSHSY; CDR2 reads SAAADI. The CDR3 protein is CASGLARSSYEQYF. In nucleotides, the CDR3 is TGCGCCTCAGGCCTAGCCAGAAGCTCCTACGAGCAGTACTTC.

This chain connects TRBV29-1 to TRBJ1-6; D may be TRBD1 (5 bases). This CDR3 has 15 amino acids. Germline V lookup: CDR1 SQVTM, CDR2 ANQGSEA. The ends were cut back, 6 bases at V and 0 bases at J, with 12 bases in the middle. The CDR3 DNA sequence: TGCAGCGTCATGGAGGGGAGCTCCTATAATTCACCCCTCCACTTT. It encodes CSVMEGSSYNSPLHF.

The chain couples TRBV7-2 to TRBJ1-4; 10 nucleotides line up with TRBD1. Germline CDR1 reads SGHTA; CDR2 reads FQGNSA. The CDR3 has 14 amino acids. With 6 bases clipped from V and 7 bases from J, the junction kept 5 bases outside the gene matches. CDR3 bases: TGTGCCAGCAGTCGACAGGGGGCGCCTGAAAAACTGTTTTTT. It specifies CASSRQGAPEKLFF.

This chain uses TRBV6-4 with TRBJ2-1; D may be TRBD1 (7 bases). From germline, CDR1 is MRHNA and CDR2 SNTAGT. The CDR3 is 15 residues long. Trimming cost V 2 bases and J 0 bases, with 8 bases left between them. This chain's CDR3 is CASSDQGGSYNEQFF. Here the CDR3 DNA reads TGTGCCAGCAGTGACCAGGGGGGCTCCTACAATGAGCAGTTCTTC.